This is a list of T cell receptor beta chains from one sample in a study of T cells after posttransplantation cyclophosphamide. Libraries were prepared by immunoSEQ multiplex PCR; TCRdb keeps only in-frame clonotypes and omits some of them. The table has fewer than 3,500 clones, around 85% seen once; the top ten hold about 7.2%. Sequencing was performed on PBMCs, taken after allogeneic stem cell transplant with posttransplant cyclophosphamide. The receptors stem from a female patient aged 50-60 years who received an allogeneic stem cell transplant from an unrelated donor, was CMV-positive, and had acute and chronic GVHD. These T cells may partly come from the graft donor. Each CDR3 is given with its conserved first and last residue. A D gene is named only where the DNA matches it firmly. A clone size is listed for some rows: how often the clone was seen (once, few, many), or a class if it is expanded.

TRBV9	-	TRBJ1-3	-	TGTGCCAGCAGCCCGAACCCAGGGCCCGGAAACACCATATATTTT	CASSPNPGPGNTIYF
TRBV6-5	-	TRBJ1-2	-	TGTGCCAGCAGTTACACAACTAACTATGGCTACACCTTC	CASSYTTNYGYTF
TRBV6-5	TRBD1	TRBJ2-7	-	TGTGCCAGCAGTTATGGGGGACAGAGCTACGAGCAGTACTTC	CASSYGGQSYEQYF
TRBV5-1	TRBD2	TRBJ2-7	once	TGCGCCAGCAGCCCCTCCGGGACTAGGGTAGGCGAGCAGTACTTC	CASSPSGTRVGEQYF
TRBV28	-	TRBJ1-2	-	TGTGCCAGCAGTCCGTCGTTGGGGGGGGATGGCTACACCTTC	CASSPSLGGDGYTF
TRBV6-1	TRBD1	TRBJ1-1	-	TGTGCCAGCACCCCTGACAGGGGGGACACTGAAGCTTTCTTT	CASTPDRGDTEAFF
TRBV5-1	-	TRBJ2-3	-	TGCGCCAGCAGCTTGGCCGGAGACACGCAGTATTTT	CASSLAGDTQYF
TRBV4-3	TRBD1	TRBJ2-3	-	TGCGCCAGCAGCCAAGAGACAGGGTCAGATACGCAGTATTTT	CASSQETGSDTQYF
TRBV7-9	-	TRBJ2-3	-	TGTGCCAGCAGCTTTACCAACGCGGGACCGACAGATACGCAGTATTTT	CASSFTNAGPTDTQYF
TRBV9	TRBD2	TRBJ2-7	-	TGTGCCAGCAGCGTAGCAGGCGGGAGCGGCGAGCAGTACTTC	CASSVAGGSGEQYF
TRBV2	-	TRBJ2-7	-	TGTGCCAGCAGCCGCGACAGGTGGGTTTACGAGCAGTACTTC	CASSRDRWVYEQYF
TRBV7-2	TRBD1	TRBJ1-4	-	TGTGCCAGCAGCCCACGGACAGGAGATGAAAAACTGTTTTTT	CASSPRTGDEKLFF
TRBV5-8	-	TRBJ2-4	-	TGTGCCAGCGCCCTTGGGGGGGCCAAAAACATTCAGTACTTC	CASALGGAKNIQYF
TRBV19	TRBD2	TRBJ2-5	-	TGTGCCTGCGCTCAGGCTAGCGGGGGGAAAGAGACCCAGTACTTC	CACAQASGGKETQYF
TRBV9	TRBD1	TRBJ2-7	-	TGTGCCAGCAGCGTAGGGACAGGAATCTACGAGCAGTACTTC	CASSVGTGIYEQYF
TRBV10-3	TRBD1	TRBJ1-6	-	TGTGCCGCCAGCCCAACAGGGGACTCACCCCTCCACTTT	CAASPTGDSPLHF
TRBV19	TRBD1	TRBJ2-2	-	TGTGCCAGTAGAACTCGACAGGGGGCGACCGGGGAGCTGTTTTTT	CASRTRQGATGELFF
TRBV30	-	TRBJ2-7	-	TGTGCCTGGTCACAGGGCCACGAGCAGTACTTC	CAWSQGHEQYF
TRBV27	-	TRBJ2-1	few	TGTGCCAGCAGTCTATCTAACTACAATGAGCAGTTCTTC	CASSLSNYNEQFF
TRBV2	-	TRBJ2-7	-	TGTGCCAGCAAGGACAGCAGCTCCTACGAGCAGTACTTC	CASKDSSSYEQYF
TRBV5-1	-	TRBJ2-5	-	TGCGCCAGCAGCTTGGCAGGGCTTAGGGAGACCCAGTACTTC	CASSLAGLRETQYF
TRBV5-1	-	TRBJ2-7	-	TGCGCCAGCAGTCCGGGACTCCCTCGTCACGAGCAGTACTTC	CASSPGLPRHEQYF
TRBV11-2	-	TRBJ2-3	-	TGTGCCAGCAGCTTAGATGGGGCCACAGATACGCAGTATTTT	CASSLDGATDTQYF
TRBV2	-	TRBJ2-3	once	TGTGCCAGTGACCGGGATCTTGACCCCACAGATACGCAGTATTTT	CASDRDLDPTDTQYF
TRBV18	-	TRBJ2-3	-	TGTGCCAGCTCACTCCCGGGAGAAGGGGCAGATACGCAGTATTTT	CASSLPGEGADTQYF
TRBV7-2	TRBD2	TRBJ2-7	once	TGTGCCAGCAGTCCTGGACTAGCGGGAACCTACGAGCAGTACTTC	CASSPGLAGTYEQYF
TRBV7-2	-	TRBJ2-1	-	TGTGCCAGCAGCTTAGCGCGGCGGTCCTTCAATGAGCAGTTCTTC	CASSLARRSFNEQFF
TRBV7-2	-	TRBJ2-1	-	TGTGCCAGCAGCTTAGAGGGAGCAAACAATGAGCAGTTCTTC	CASSLEGANNEQFF
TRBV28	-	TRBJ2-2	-	TGTGCCAGCAGTACACTACCGGGGAGCGGGGAGCTGTTTTTT	CASSTLPGSGELFF
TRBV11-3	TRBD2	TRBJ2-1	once	TGTGCCAGCAGCTCGAGACGGTTGACTAGCCAAAATGAGCAGTTCTTC	CASSSRRLTSQNEQFF
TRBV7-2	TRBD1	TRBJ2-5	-	TGTGCCAGCAGCCCACAGACAGGGCCCCAAGAGACCCAGTACTTC	CASSPQTGPQETQYF
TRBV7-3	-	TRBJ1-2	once	TGTGCCAGCAGCCCTTCTGGAGACCGCTATGGCTACACCTTC	CASSPSGDRYGYTF
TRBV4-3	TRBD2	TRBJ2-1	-	TGCGCCAGCAGCCAAGATCGGGGGGGCTCCTACAATGAGCAGTTCTTC	CASSQDRGGSYNEQFF
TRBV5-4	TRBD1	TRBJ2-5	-	TGTGCCAGCAGCTTGTCCGGGACAGGGGGCGGAGAGACCCAGTACTTC	CASSLSGTGGGETQYF
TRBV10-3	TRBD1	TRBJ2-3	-	TGTGCCATCAGTGGGGACCGGGACAGGGAAACCAGCACAGATACGCAGTATTTT	CAISGDRDRETSTDTQYF
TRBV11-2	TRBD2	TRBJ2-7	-	TGTGCCAGCAGCTTCGAGACTAGCGGGAGGAGCTCCTACGAGCAGTACTTC	CASSFETSGRSSYEQYF